This record looks at one T cell receptor (beta chain) sequence and its context. This clone was detected ten times or more. The target of this receptor is not known. The DNA ends 3 residues before the CDR3 does, and the rest of the CDR3 is filled in from the germline J gene. The data are from a study of T cell clonality in common variable immunodeficiency (dated by TCRdb to about 2015). Overall study results and their limits: Correlations of repertoire features with clinical complications were constrained by heterogeneity among patients within the CVID cohort. It was noted by the authors that sequencing of the repertoires of T cell subpopulations would be needed to clarify the cause of the increased clonality in CVID. Fewer deletions and N-nucleotide insertions were reportedly observed in CVID TCRbeta sequences, and highly modified clones with 13 or more V deletions were reportedly absent from CVID TCRbeta sequences. Compared with healthy controls, CVID subjects showed increased TCRbeta clonality (t-test p = 0.018), a feature most characteristic of about a third of subjects. Healthy controls shared more TCRbeta clones with each other than CVID subjects shared among themselves (p < 0.0001). Although equal DNA input was used, an average of about 85,000 unique sequences per sample was obtained for controls, compared with approximately 32,000 for CVID samples.

Equivalent amounts of genomic DNA from CVID and control samples were used as sequencing input. For every sample, a 60 bp segment covering the rearranged TCRbeta CDR3 region was amplified and then sequenced. TCRbeta amplification used the immunoSEQ assay, a bias-corrected multiplex PCR with high-throughput sequencing. The study's own analysis went as follows. Each unique nucleotide sequence was treated as a clone and annotated with V, D and J genes, copy number and frequency. Sequences were labeled productive if in frame, and non-productive if out of frame or containing stop codons. Clonality was calculated from Shannon's entropy as previously described. The predicted amino acid sequences of productive clones were used to derive mean CDR3 Kyte-Doolittle hydropathy. The R hclust function was used to hierarchically cluster scaled V gene usage with Manhattan distance and complete linkage. Sharing of clones by CDR3 amino acid sequence was evaluated through resampling of 12 repertoires per group over 100 rounds. The repertoires were screened for some 70 published EBV-specific TCRbeta sequences and a few hundred published CMV-specific TCRbeta sequences. After two CVID samples that produced fewer than 10,000 sequences were dropped from the analysis, around 40 CVID repertoires remained. TCRdb provides this immuneACCESS table in a form limited to in-frame rearrangements. Some clones are lacking; in checked studies, under half of them reflect an unresolved V gene, and why the rest are absent is not known. That table gives V, J and clone size, and the DNA gave D and trimming. The sample counts about 34,000 clones, each observed more than once. Under 3% of the sample belongs to the ten largest clones.

Most CVID patients and most healthy controls were of Caucasian heritage. From each donor, about 4.5 to 9 ml of heparinized peripheral whole blood was collected. Genomic DNA from adults with common variable immune deficiency (CVID) and from healthy adult controls was used to sequence TCRbeta CDR3 repertoires. The control group comprised some 22 healthy adult volunteers, some 12 female and roughly ten male, aged about 20 to 70 years with a mean age of approximately 30. Diluted blood was subjected to density centrifugation over Hypaque 1077 or Ficoll-Paque for isolation of peripheral blood mononuclear cells. Unsorted mononuclear cells served as the source of genomic DNA, which was extracted either by Qiagen column purification or by a centrifugation-based method. Sequences LNHDA (CDR1) and SQIVND (CDR2) are obtained from the germline V gene (reference sequence). From the cysteine through the phenylalanine, the CDR3 covers 14 amino acids. The DNA covers only part of the CDR3, 33 bases in frame from base 1.

This chain joins TRBV19 to TRBJ1-2; 8 of the junction bases match TRBD1. The clonotype originates from a person aged 18 to 75 in good health. Sequences were obtained from peripheral blood mononuclear cells. Partial CDR3 DNA: TGTGCCAGTAGTATCACCCAGGGGGCTGGAGGC. This gives the protein CASSITQGAGG. The whole CDR3 sequence reads CASSITQGAGGYTF.